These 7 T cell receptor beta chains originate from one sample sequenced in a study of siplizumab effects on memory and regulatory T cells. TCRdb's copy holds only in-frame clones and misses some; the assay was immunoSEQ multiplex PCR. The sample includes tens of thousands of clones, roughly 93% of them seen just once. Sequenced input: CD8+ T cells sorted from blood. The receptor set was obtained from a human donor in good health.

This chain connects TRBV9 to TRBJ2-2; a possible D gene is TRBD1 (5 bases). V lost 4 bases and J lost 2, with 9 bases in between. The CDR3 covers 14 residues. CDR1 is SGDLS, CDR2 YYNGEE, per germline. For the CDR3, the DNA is TGTGCCAGCAGCCCCGACAGTAACACCGGGGAGCTGTTTTTT. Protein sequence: CASSPDSNTGELFF.

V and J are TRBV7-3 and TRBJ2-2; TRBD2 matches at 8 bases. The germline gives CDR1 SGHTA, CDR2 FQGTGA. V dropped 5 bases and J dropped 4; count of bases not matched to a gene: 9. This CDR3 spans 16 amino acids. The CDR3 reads CASSHYGGAGTGELFF. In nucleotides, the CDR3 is TGTGCCAGCAGCCACTACGGGGGGGCGGGCACCGGGGAGCTGTTTTTT.

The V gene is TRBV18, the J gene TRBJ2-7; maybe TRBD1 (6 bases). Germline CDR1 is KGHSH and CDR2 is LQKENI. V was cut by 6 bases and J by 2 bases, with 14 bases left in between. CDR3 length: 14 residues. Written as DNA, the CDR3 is TGTGCCAGCTCCTTAGAGGGACATACCTACGAGCAGTACTTC. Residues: CASSLEGHTYEQYF.

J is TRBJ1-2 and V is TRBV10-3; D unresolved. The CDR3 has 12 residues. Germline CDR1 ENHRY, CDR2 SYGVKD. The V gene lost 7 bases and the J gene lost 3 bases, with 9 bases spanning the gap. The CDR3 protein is CAIKEADYGYTF. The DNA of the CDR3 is TGTGCCATCAAGGAGGCCGACTATGGCTACACCTTC.

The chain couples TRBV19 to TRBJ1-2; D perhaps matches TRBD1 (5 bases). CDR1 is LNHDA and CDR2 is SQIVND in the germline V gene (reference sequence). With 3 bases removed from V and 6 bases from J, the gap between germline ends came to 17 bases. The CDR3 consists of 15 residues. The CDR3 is CASSITGTAGDGYTF. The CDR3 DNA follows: TGTGCCAGTAGTATTACCGGGACGGCCGGGGATGGCTACACCTTC.

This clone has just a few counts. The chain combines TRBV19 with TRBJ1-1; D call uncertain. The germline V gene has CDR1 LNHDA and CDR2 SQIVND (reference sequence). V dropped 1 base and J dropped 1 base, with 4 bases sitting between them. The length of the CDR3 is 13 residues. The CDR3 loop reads CASSIATNTEAFF. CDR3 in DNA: TGTGCCAGTAGTATAGCAACGAACACTGAAGCTTTCTTT. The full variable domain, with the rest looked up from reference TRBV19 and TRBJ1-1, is DGGITQSPKYLFRKEGQNVTLSCEQNLNHDAMYWYRQDPGQGLRLIYYSQIVNDFQKGDIAEGYSVSREKKESFPLTVTSAQKNPTAFYLCASSIATNTEAFFGQGTRLTVV.

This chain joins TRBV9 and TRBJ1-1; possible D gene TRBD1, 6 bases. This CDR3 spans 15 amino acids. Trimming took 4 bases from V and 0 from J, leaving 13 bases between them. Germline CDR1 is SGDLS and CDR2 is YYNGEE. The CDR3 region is CASSPGTNMNTEAFF. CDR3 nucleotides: TGTGCCAGCAGCCCAGGGACAAACATGAACACTGAAGCTTTCTTT.